The entry below describes one TCR beta chain. This entry comes from a study of blood T cell repertoires in COVID-19. Study-level background: Samples of COVID-19 (acute and convalescent) were obtained from the United States, Italy and Spain. The analysed material was cDNA or gDNA that came from T cells, B-cell-depleted T cells, or PBMCs.

Per the authors' pipeline: Reference gene primers were amplified, and this amplification served to estimate nucleated cell counts. TCRdb's table, derived via immunoSEQ multiplex PCR, lists solely in-frame clones and lacks some. V and J calls plus clone size are reproduced from that table; the DNA served to infer D and trimming. Of about 120,000 clones listed, roughly 90% are singletons. This CDR3 contains 13 residues. Between the trimmed V and J ends, which lost 7 bases and 6 bases, there was a span of 11 bases. Germline V gives CDR1 SGHNT, CDR2 YYREEE (reference sequence). The clonotype comes from a human donor in a cohort sampled during active COVID-19. The material sequenced was peripheral blood. The genes are TRBV5-4 and TRBJ1-6; TRBD1 is a possible D gene (6 bases). The CDR3 DNA reads as TGTGCCAGCTACAGGGCGGGTAATTCACCCCTCCACTTT. This sequence encodes CASYRAGNSPLHF.